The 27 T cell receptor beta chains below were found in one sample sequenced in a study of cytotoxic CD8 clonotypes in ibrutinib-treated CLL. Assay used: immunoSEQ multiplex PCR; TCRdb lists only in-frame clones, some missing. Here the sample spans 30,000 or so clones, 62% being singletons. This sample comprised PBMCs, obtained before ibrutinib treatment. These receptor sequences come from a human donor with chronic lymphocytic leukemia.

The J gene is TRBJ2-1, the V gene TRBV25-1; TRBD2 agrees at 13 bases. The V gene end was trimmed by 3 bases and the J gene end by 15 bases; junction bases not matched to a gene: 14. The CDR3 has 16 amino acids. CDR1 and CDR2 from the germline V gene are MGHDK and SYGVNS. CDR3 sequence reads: CASSDRGTSGVNLGFF. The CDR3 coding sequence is TGTGCCAGCAGTGACCGAGGGACTAGCGGGGTCAACCTGGGGTTCTTC.

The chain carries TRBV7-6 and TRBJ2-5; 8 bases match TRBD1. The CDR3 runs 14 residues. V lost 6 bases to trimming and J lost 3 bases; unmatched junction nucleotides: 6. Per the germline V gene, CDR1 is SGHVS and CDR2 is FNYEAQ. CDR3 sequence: CASRKTGAKETQYF. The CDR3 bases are TGTGCCAGCAGGAAGACAGGGGCGAAAGAGACCCAGTACTTC.

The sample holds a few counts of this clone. The CDR3 DNA reads TGTGCCAGCAGCCCCCGGGCCCGGGAGGGGCTGTTTTTT. Protein: CASSPRAREGLFF. V is TRBV11-3 and J is TRBJ2-2, with 8 bases lining up with TRBD2. Germline loops: CDR1 SGHNT, CDR2 YENEEA. The trim removed 5 bases at V and 13 bases at J, leaving 9 bases unmatched. This CDR3 has 13 amino acids.

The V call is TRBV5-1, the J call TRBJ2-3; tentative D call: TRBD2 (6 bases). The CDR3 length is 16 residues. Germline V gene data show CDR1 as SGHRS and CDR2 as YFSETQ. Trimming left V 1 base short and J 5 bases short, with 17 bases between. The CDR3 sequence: CASSLQVTSFLDTQYF. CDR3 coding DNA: TGCGCCAGCAGCTTGCAGGTTACTAGCTTCTTAGATACGCAGTATTTT.

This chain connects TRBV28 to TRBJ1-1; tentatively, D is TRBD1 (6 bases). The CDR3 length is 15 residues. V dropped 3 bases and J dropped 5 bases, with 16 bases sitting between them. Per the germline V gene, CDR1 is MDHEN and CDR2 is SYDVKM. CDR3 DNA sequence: TGTGCCAGCAGTTTCCCAGGGGCAGGGGAAACTGAAGCTTTCTTT. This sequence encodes CASSFPGAGETEAFF.

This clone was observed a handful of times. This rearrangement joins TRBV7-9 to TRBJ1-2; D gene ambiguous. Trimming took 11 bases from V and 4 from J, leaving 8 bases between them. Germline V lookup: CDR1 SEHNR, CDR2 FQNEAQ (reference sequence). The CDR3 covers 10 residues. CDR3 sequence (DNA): TGTGCCTTGGGGTCCTATGGCTACACCTTC. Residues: CALGSYGYTF.

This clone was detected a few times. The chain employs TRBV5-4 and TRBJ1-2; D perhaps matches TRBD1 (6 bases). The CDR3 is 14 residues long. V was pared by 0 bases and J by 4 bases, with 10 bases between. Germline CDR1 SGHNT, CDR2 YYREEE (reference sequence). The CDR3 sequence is CASSLDREAYGYTF. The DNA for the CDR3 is TGTGCCAGCAGCTTGGACAGGGAGGCCTATGGCTACACCTTC.

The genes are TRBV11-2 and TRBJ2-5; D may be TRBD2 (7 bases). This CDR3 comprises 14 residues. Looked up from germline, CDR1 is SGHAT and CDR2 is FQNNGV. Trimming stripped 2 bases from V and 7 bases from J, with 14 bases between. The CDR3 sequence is CASSLPGEGRTQYF. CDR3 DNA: TGTGCCAGCAGCTTACCAGGGGAGGGTCGGACCCAGTACTTC.

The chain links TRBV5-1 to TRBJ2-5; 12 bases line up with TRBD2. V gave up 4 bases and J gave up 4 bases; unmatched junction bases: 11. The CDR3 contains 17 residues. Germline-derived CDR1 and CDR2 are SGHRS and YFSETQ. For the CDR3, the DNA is TGCGCCAGCAGCCCCGGCAGACTAGCGGGGGAAGGAGAGACCCAGTACTTC. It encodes CASSPGRLAGEGETQYF.

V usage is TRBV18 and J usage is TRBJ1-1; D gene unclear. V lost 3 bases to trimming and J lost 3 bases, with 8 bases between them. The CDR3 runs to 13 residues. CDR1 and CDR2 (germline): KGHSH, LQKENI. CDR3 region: CASSPDAHTEAFF. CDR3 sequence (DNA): TGTGCCAGCTCACCCGACGCCCACACTGAAGCTTTCTTT.

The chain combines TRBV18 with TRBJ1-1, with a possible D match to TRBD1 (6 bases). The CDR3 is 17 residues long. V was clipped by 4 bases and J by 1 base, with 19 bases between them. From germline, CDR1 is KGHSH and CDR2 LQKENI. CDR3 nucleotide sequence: TGTGCCAGCTCACTTAATCTACAGGGTCGGGGGAACACTGAAGCTTTCTTT. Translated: CASSLNLQGRGNTEAFF.

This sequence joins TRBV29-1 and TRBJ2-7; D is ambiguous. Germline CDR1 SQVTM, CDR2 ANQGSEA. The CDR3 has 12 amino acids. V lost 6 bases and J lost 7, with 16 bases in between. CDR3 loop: CSVQTQLWEQYF. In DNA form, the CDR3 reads TGCAGCGTACAGACACAACTCTGGGAGCAGTACTTC.

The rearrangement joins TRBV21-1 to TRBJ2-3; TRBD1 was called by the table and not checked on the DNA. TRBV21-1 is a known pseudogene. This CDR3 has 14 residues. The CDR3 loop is CASSKGDNTDTQYF. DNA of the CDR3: TGTGCCAGCAGCAAAGGGGACAACACAGATACGCAGTATTTT.

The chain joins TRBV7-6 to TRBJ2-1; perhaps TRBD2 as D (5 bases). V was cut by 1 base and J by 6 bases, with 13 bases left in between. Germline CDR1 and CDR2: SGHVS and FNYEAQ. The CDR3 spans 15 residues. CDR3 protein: CASSLDSGIRNEQFF. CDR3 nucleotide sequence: TGTGCCAGCAGCTTAGATTCCGGGATACGCAATGAGCAGTTCTTC.

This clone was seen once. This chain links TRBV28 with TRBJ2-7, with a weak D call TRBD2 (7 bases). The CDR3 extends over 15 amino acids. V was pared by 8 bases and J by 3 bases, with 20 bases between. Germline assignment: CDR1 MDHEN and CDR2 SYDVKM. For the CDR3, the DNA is TGTGCCAGCGAGGGGGGGGGCGATGCGAGCTACGAGCAGTACTTC. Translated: CASEGGGDASYEQYF.

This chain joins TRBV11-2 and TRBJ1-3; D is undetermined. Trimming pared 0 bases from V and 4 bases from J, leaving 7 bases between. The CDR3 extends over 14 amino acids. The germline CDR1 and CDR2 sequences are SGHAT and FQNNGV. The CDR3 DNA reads TGTGCCAGCAGCTTAGATCTGTCAGGAAACACCATATATTTT. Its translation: CASSLDLSGNTIYF.

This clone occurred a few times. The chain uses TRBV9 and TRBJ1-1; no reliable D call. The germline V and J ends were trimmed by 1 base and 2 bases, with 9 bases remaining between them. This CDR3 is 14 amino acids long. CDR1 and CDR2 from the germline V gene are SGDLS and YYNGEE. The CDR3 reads CASSVNNGNTEAFF. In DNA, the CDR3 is TGTGCCAGCAGCGTAAATAACGGAAACACTGAAGCTTTCTTT.

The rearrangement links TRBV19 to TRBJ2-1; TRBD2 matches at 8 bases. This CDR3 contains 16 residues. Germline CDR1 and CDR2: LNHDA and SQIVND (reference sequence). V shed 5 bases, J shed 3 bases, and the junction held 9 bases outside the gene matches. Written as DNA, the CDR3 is TGTGCCAGTAGTCCTCTCGCGGGAGGTTTCTACAATGAGCAGTTCTTC. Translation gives CASSPLAGGFYNEQFF.

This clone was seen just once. CDR3 DNA: TGTGCCAGCTCAAGTTCCGGGGTTGGGACTGAAGCTTTCTTT. Translated, it gives CASSSSGVGTEAFF. The gene calls are TRBV18 and TRBJ1-1; D not certain. CDR1 KGHSH and CDR2 LQKENI come from the germline V gene. V lost 5 bases and J lost 5, with 15 bases in between. The CDR3 is made up of 14 amino acids.

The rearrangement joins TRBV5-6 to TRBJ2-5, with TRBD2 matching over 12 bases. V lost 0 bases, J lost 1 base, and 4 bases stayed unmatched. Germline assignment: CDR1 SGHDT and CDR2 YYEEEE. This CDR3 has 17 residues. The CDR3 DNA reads TGTGCCAGCAGCTTGGCTAGCGGGGGGGCCGTCCAAGAGACCCAGTACTTC. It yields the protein CASSLASGGAVQETQYF.

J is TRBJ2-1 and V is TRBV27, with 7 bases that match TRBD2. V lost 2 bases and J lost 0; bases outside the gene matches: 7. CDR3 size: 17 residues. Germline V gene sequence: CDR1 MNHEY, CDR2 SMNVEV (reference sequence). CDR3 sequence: CASSLRLGGSSYNEQFF. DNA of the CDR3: TGTGCCAGCAGTTTAAGACTCGGCGGGAGCTCCTACAATGAGCAGTTCTTC.

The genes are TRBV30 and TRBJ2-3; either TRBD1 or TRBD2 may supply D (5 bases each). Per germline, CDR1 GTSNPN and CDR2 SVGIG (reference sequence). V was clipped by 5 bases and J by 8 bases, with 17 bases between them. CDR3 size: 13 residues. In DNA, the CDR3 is TGTGCCTGGGGGGGTTGGGCCCCGGGTACGCAGTATTTT. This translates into CAWGGWAPGTQYF.

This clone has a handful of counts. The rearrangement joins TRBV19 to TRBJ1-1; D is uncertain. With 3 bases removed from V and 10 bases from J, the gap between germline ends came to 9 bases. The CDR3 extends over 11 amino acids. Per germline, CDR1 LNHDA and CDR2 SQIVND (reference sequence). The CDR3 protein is CASSIRFGAFF. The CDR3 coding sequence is TGTGCCAGTAGTATTCGGTTTGGAGCTTTCTTT.

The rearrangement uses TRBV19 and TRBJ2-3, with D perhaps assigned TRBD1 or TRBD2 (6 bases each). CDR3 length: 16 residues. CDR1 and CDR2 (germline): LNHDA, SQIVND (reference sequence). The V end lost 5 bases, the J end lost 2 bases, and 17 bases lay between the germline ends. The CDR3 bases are TGTGCCAGTAGTCTCGGTGGCCGGGGGCTCACAGATACGCAGTATTTT. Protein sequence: CASSLGGRGLTDTQYF. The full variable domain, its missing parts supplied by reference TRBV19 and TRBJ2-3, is DGGITQSPKYLFRKEGQNVTLSCEQNLNHDAMYWYRQDPGQGLRLIYYSQIVNDFQKGDIAEGYSVSREKKESFPLTVTSAQKNPTAFYLCASSLGGRGLTDTQYFGPGTRLTVL.

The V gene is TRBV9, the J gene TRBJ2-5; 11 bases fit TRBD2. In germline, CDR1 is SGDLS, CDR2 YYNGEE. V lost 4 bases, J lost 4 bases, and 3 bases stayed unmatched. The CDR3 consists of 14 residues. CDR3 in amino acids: CASSTSGSTETQYF. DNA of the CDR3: TGTGCCAGCAGCACTAGCGGGAGCACAGAGACCCAGTACTTC.

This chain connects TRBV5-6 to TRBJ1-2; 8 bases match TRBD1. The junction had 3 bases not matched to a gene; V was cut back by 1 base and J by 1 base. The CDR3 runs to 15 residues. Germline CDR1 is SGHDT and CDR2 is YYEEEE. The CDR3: CASSLFDRGNYGYTF. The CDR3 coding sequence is TGTGCCAGCAGCTTGTTCGACAGGGGTAACTATGGCTACACCTTC.

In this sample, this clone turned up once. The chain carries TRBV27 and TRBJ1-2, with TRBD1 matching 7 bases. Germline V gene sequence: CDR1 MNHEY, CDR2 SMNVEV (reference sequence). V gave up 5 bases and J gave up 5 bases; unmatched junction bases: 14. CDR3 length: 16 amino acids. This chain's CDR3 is CASSDGQAGGEYGYTF. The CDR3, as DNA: TGTGCCAGCAGTGACGGACAGGCAGGAGGGGAGTATGGCTACACCTTC.